The 23 T cell receptor beta chains below come from one sample, sequenced in a study of T cell repertoires in cytomegalovirus infection. TCRdb analysed the reads with MiXCR anew, one entry per CDR3 protein. The profile covers around 77,000 distinct CDR3 sequences, with roughly 22% appearing a single time and about 66% taken by the ten largest. These receptors have no known antigen. The specimen comprised CD8+ T cells from cultured PBMCs, sampled from culture after CMV antigen stimulation. These receptors were collected from a human donor in good health (CMV status not recorded). Some clones in this sample may be carry-over from other donors' samples.

The sample holds a few counts of this clonotype. This chain connects TRBV7-3 to TRBJ2-5; the match to TRBD2 covers 8 bases. The germline V gene has CDR1 SGHTA and CDR2 FQGTGA. The CDR3 totals 16 residues. V trimming: 5 bases; J trimming: 4 bases; junction bases outside the gene matches: 12. CDR3 region: CASSTQAGGASETQYF. The DNA of the CDR3 is TGTGCCAGCAGCACCCAAGCCGGGGGGGCCTCAGAGACCCAGTACTTC.

V is TRBV7-2 and J is TRBJ1-2; 8 bases agree with TRBD1. The V segment lost 11 bases and the J segment 6 bases; nucleotides outside the gene matches: 5. The CDR3 loop spans 11 amino acids. Germline V gives CDR1 SGHTA, CDR2 FQGNSA. Here the CDR3 reads CARKDRDGYTF. The CDR3 DNA reads TGTGCCCGAAAGGACAGGGATGGCTACACCTTC. The full variable domain, in which reference TRBV7-2 and TRBJ1-2 provide the parts outside the CDR3, is GAGVSQSPSNKVTEKGKDVELRCDPISGHTALYWYRQSLGQGLEFLIYFQGNSAPDKSGLPSDRFSAERTGGSVSTLTIQRTQQEDSAVYLCARKDRDGYTFGSGTRLTVV.

The CDR3 DNA reads as TGTGCCAGCAGCCCATGGCGGCGGGAACAAGAGACCCAGTACTTC. This encodes CASSPWRREQETQYF. This chain connects TRBV7-6 to TRBJ2-5, with D possibly TRBD2 on 6 matching bases. The CDR3 extends over 15 amino acids. V lost 5 bases and J 2 bases, leaving 15 bases between the germline ends. Germline CDR1 SGHVS, CDR2 FNYEAQ.

The chain uses TRBV20-1 and TRBJ2-5; 7 nucleotides match TRBD1. The CDR3 runs 15 residues. The germline V gene has CDR1 DFQATT and CDR2 SNEGSKA (reference sequence). V dropped 5 bases and J dropped 5; count of bases not matched to a gene: 14. The chain's CDR3 is CSAWGRQGTRETQYF. In nucleotides, the CDR3 is TGCAGTGCTTGGGGAAGACAGGGTACTCGGGAGACCCAGTACTTC.

This chain connects TRBV7-3 to TRBJ2-2; TRBD1 or TRBD2 may be the D gene (5 bases each). Germline CDR1 reads SGHTA; CDR2 reads FQGTGA. The length of the CDR3 is 15 residues. Trimming shortened V by 5 bases and J by 2 bases, and 12 bases separated the two germline ends. CDR3 residues: CASSPQGPNTGELFF. In DNA form, the CDR3 reads TGTGCCAGCAGCCCCCAGGGACCAAACACCGGGGAGCTGTTTTTT.

This clonotype was recorded a few times. The V and J genes are TRBV6-8 and TRBJ1-1; D is unclear. CDR3 length: 16 residues. Looked up from germline, CDR1 is MNHGY and CDR2 is SAAAGT. The germline V and J ends were trimmed by 0 bases and 0 bases, with 11 bases remaining between them. CDR3 bases: TGTGCCAGCAGTTACTCAGTCCTCAGAATGAACACTGAAGCTTTCTTT. Translation gives CASSYSVLRMNTEAFF.

CDR3 bases: TGTGCCATCACGTCCAGTGTGGGGAAAAAACTGTTTTTT. Protein product: CAITSSVGKKLFF. This chain connects TRBV10-3 to TRBJ1-4; D is unresolved. Germline-derived CDR1 and CDR2 are ENHRY and SYGVKD. The length of the CDR3 is 13 residues. V was trimmed by 7 bases and J by 9 bases, leaving 15 bases between them.

V usage is TRBV12-3 or TRBV12-4 and J usage is TRBJ2-7, with TRBD2 as a possible D gene (5 bases). Trimming removed 8 bases from V and 5 bases from J, with 13 bases in between. The CDR3 is 12 residues long. Written as DNA, the CDR3 is TGTGCCAGCTCCCCTATCGGGGACGAGCAGTACTTC. Translation: CASSPIGDEQYF.

The gene calls are TRBV4-3 and TRBJ2-3, with 9 bases that match TRBD1. Germline CDR1 and CDR2: LGHNA and YSLEER. The length of the CDR3 is 15 residues. V shed 0 bases, J shed 6 bases, and the junction held 4 bases outside the gene matches. CDR3: CASSQEQGAGDTQYF. CDR3 in DNA: TGCGCCAGCAGCCAAGAACAGGGGGCTGGGGATACGCAGTATTTT.

V gene TRBV7-6 combines with J gene TRBJ2-1, with unresolved D. Trimming removed 5 bases at V and 4 bases at J, with 15 bases between. The germline V gene has CDR1 SGHVS and CDR2 FNYEAQ. CDR3 length: 15 amino acids. In DNA form, the CDR3 reads TGTGCCAGCAGCAAAGGAGCTACATCTTACAATGAGCAGTTCTTC. Translated: CASSKGATSYNEQFF.

V is TRBV5-1 and J is TRBJ1-1; D call uncertain. Trimming cost V 2 bases and J 3 bases, with 14 bases left between them. The V gene's germline CDR1 is SGHRS and CDR2 YFSETQ. The CDR3 is 15 amino acids. The CDR3 nucleotides are TGCGCCAGCAGCTTACCCAGGTCGAAGGACACTGAAGCTTTCTTT. It is translated as CASSLPRSKDTEAFF.

Points on this clonotype: A much larger clone is a single base away; this may be a read error. CDR3 amino acids: CASTFSGNYGYTF. The CDR3 coding sequence is TGTGCCAGCACATTCTCAGGGAACTATGGCTACACCTTC. V usage is TRBV5-6 and J usage is TRBJ1-2; the D gene is possibly TRBD1 (5 bases). The CDR3 has 13 amino acids. Germline V lookup: CDR1 SGHDT, CDR2 YYEEEE. V dropped 6 bases and J dropped 2 bases, with 11 bases sitting between them.

J is TRBJ1-1 and V is TRBV7-9; the D is unclear. The germline gives CDR1 SEHNR, CDR2 FQNEAQ (reference sequence). This CDR3 has 14 residues. V lost 5 bases and J lost 3, with 13 bases in between. In DNA form, the CDR3 reads TGTGCCAGCAGCCCCAAGGTCGCCCACACTGAAGCTTTCTTT. This encodes CASSPKVAHTEAFF.

The chain has TRBV7-9 and TRBJ2-7; 8 bases are shared with TRBD2. This CDR3 spans 17 amino acids. Germline V CDR1 and CDR2: SEHNR, FQNEAQ (reference sequence). Trimming took 4 bases from V and 0 from J; bases not matched to a gene: 11. The CDR3 DNA is TGTGCCAGCAGCTCAAGGTCCCCCGGGACTAGCTCCTACGAGCAGTACTTC. Protein: CASSSRSPGTSSYEQYF. Full variable domain (missing parts from reference TRBV7-9 and TRBJ2-7): DTGVSQNPRHKITKRGQNVTFRCDPISEHNRLYWYRQTLGQGPEFLTYFQNEAQLEKSRLLSDRFSAERPKGSFSTLEIQRTEQGDSAMYLCASSSRSPGTSSYEQYFGPGTRLTVT.

This clonotype has just one count. This chain uses TRBV12-3 or TRBV12-4 with TRBJ2-6; 7 positions match TRBD2. This CDR3 is 15 amino acids long. V gave up 3 bases and J gave up 2 bases; unmatched junction bases: 1. The CDR3 loop reads CASSFGGAGANVLTF. CDR3 in DNA: TGTGCCAGCAGTTTTGGGGGGGCTGGGGCCAACGTCCTGACTTTC.

The rearrangement joins TRBV20-1 to TRBJ1-1; no firm D call. Germline lookup yields CDR1 DFQATT and CDR2 SNEGSKA (reference sequence). V was shortened by 3 bases and J by 2 bases, with 13 bases between the two germline ends. CDR3 length equals 14 residues. The CDR3 protein is CSARASQRNTEAFF. For the CDR3, the DNA is TGCAGTGCTAGGGCGTCCCAAAGAAACACTGAAGCTTTCTTT.

This clonotype has only a few counts. The J gene is TRBJ2-5, the V gene TRBV4-1; possible D gene TRBD2, 6 bases. V was clipped by 1 base and J by 5 bases, with 14 bases between them. Germline-derived CDR1 and CDR2 are MGHRA and YSYEKL. The CDR3 totals 15 residues. Written as DNA, the CDR3 is TGCGCCAGCAGCCAAGGGAATGGGGGGTCGGAGACCCAGTACTTC. Translated: CASSQGNGGSETQYF.

The chain combines TRBV12-3 or TRBV12-4 with TRBJ1-1; D is possibly TRBD1 (5 bases). Trimming stripped 6 bases from V and 0 bases from J, with 11 bases between. The CDR3 totals 14 residues. The CDR3 DNA follows: TGTGCCAGCAGAGCAGGGTCGCTGAACACTGAAGCTTTCTTT. Residues: CASRAGSLNTEAFF.

The V and J genes are TRBV7-6 and TRBJ2-5, with 7 bases aligning to TRBD2. In germline, CDR1 is SGHVS, CDR2 FNYEAQ. This CDR3 comprises 15 residues. Trimming at V came to 7 bases and at J to 3 bases, leaving 11 bases not matched to a gene. CDR3 amino acids: CASTGQRELKETQYF. The CDR3 nucleotides read TGTGCCAGCACCGGTCAGCGGGAATTAAAAGAGACCCAGTACTTC.

This clonotype was recorded a few times. The chain links TRBV7-2 to TRBJ1-4, with D perhaps TRBD1 (6 bases). Deletions cut 5 bases from V and 3 bases from J, with 13 bases between. Germline V CDR1 and CDR2: SGHTA, FQGNSA. This CDR3 spans 15 amino acids. The CDR3 DNA is TGTGCCAGCAGCCCCATGGACAGACCTAATGAAAAACTGTTTTTT. Protein product: CASSPMDRPNEKLFF.

V usage is TRBV5-1 and J usage is TRBJ2-3; D call uncertain. This CDR3 region has 16 residues. V lost 2 bases to trimming and J lost 7 bases, with 20 bases between them. CDR1 SGHRS and CDR2 YFSETQ come from the germline V gene. The CDR3 loop reads CASSLKVGNTPNTQYF. The CDR3, as DNA: TGCGCCAGCAGCTTAAAGGTCGGCAACACCCCTAATACGCAGTATTTT.

This rearrangement joins TRBV9 to TRBJ2-3; 11 bases fit TRBD1. The germline V gene encodes CDR1 SGDLS and CDR2 YYNGEE. After removal of 0 bases from V and 4 bases from J, the junction contained 7 bases not matched to a gene. This CDR3 is 17 amino acids long. For the CDR3, the DNA is TGTGCCAGCAGCGTAGCTACGGGACAGGGGGACGCAGATACGCAGTATTTT. Amino acid sequence: CASSVATGQGDADTQYF.

The rearrangement links TRBV7-6 to TRBJ2-3, with 8 bases matching TRBD2. This CDR3 comprises 16 residues. The trim removed 5 bases at V and 6 bases at J, leaving 13 bases unmatched. Germline CDR1 reads SGHVS; CDR2 reads FNYEAQ. DNA for the CDR3: TGTGCCAGCAGCCACTGGCCGGGAGGGATGATTGATACGCAGTATTTT. Translated: CASSHWPGGMIDTQYF.